Below are 20 T cell receptor beta chains sequenced from a single sample in a study of OX40 agonist ivuxolimab in advanced cancers. The data were produced by immunoSEQ multiplex PCR, yet TCRdb's version contains in-frame clones alone and is incomplete. The sample records about 77,000 clones, roughly nine tenths being singletons. Sequenced here: CD4+ or CD8+ T cells sorted from blood, sampled in a trial of the OX40 agonist ivuxolimab. These receptors originate from an adult with an advanced solid tumor such as melanoma, head and neck, liver or kidney cancer.

The chain carries TRBV18 and TRBJ2-5; a possible D gene is TRBD1 (5 bases). CDR1 KGHSH and CDR2 LQKENI come from the germline V gene. Trimming shortened V by 2 bases and J by 7 bases, and 11 bases separated the two germline ends. CDR3 size: 13 residues. CDR3 bases: TGTGCCAGCTCACCAGGGGCCGACGGGACCCAGTACTTC. It yields the protein CASSPGADGTQYF.

This clone was counted a single time. This rearrangement joins TRBV28 to TRBJ1-5; D is uncertain. This CDR3 comprises 16 residues. Germline CDR1 MDHEN, CDR2 SYDVKM. Trimming removed 2 bases from V and 5 bases from J, with 16 bases in between. CDR3 sequence reads: CASSLLGGGSDQPQHF. CDR3 bases: TGTGCCAGCAGTTTACTAGGAGGAGGGTCCGATCAGCCCCAGCATTTT.

The gene calls are TRBV5-6 and TRBJ1-2; maybe TRBD1 (5 bases). The germline V gene has CDR1 SGHDT and CDR2 YYEEEE. V dropped 1 base and J dropped 3 bases, with 13 bases sitting between them. The CDR3 is 15 amino acids. The CDR3 sequence is CASSLPAGLDYGYTF. DNA for the CDR3: TGTGCCAGCAGCTTGCCGGCAGGGCTTGACTATGGCTACACCTTC.

The CDR3 region has the DNA TGCGCCAGCAGCTTGGCCCTCTGGGGGGGGAACACTGAAGCTTTCTTT. Its translation: CASSLALWGGNTEAFF. This sequence joins TRBV5-1 and TRBJ1-1; tentatively, D is TRBD1 (5 bases). The ends were cut back, 0 bases at V and 1 base at J, with 13 bases in the middle. CDR1 is SGHRS, CDR2 YFSETQ, per germline. The CDR3 is 16 residues long.

The chain employs TRBV4-1 and TRBJ1-1; a possible D gene is TRBD1 (5 bases). V lost 6 bases, J lost 7 bases, and 15 bases lay in between. Germline V gives CDR1 MGHRA, CDR2 YSYEKL. The CDR3 sequence is 13 residues long. The chain's CDR3 is CASSRYQGYEAFF. As DNA, the CDR3 is TGCGCCAGCAGTCGGTACCAGGGTTATGAAGCTTTCTTT.

DNA for the CDR3: TGTGCCAGCAGTGTGACGAGACTAGCGGGAGGGCCTGAGCAGTTCTTC. Its protein is CASSVTRLAGGPEQFF. The chain uses TRBV2 and TRBJ2-1, with 14 bases aligning to TRBD2. This CDR3 comprises 16 residues. V lost 4 bases to trimming and J lost 9 bases; unmatched junction nucleotides: 8. Germline CDR1 is SNHLY and CDR2 is FYNNEI.

This clone was detected only once. The J gene is TRBJ1-2, the V gene TRBV5-1; D uncertain. V lost 0 bases and J lost 0, with 12 bases in between. Germline V CDR1 and CDR2: SGHRS, YFSETQ. This CDR3 is 16 amino acids long. The CDR3 spells CASSLGTELANYGYTF. CDR3 nucleotide sequence: TGCGCCAGCAGCTTGGGGACCGAGTTAGCTAACTATGGCTACACCTTC.

The chain employs TRBV7-2 and TRBJ2-6; TRBD1 might be the D (6 bases). The V end lost 4 bases, the J end lost 4 bases, and 17 bases lay between the germline ends. The CDR3 runs to 17 residues. Germline assignment: CDR1 SGHTA and CDR2 FQGNSA. The CDR3 loop reads CASSSLVDRAGANVLTF. In nucleotides, the CDR3 is TGTGCCAGCAGCTCCTTGGTGGACAGAGCCGGGGCCAACGTCCTGACTTTC.

The chain employs TRBV6-1 and TRBJ2-6; D perhaps matches TRBD2 (7 bases). The CDR3 runs 15 residues. Germline-derived CDR1 and CDR2 are MNHNS and SASEGT. V lost 4 bases, J lost 2 bases, and 9 bases lay in between. The CDR3 loop is CASSGGGAGANVLTF. The DNA for the CDR3 is TGTGCCAGCAGTGGGGGGGGCGCTGGGGCCAACGTCCTGACTTTC.

CDR3 nucleotides: TGTGCCAGCAGCTTAATGTCGCAGGGGAAAACCTTC. Translation: CASSLMSQGKTF. The chain carries TRBV7-8 and TRBJ1-2; a possible D gene is TRBD1 (6 bases). Trimming cost V 2 bases and J 14 bases, with 15 bases left between them. The CDR3 runs to 12 residues. Germline CDR1 SGHVS, CDR2 FQNEAQ.

The chain is built from TRBV6-1 and TRBJ1-3; D not certain. In germline, CDR1 is MNHNS, CDR2 SASEGT. The CDR3 is 14 residues long. Trimming removed 4 bases at V and 0 bases at J, with 7 bases between. Here the CDR3 DNA reads TGTGCCAGCAGTGTCCACGGCTCTGGAAACACCATATATTTT. This gives the protein CASSVHGSGNTIYF.

V and J are TRBV6-6 and TRBJ1-4, with a tentative D call TRBD1 (5 bases). The germline CDR1 and CDR2 sequences are MNHNY and SVGAGI (reference sequence). Trimming left V 5 bases short and J 12 bases short, with 22 bases between. The CDR3 loop spans 15 amino acids. CDR3 in DNA: TGTGCCAGCAGTACCGGGGGGGGGACTCCCCACCAACTGTTTTTT. Protein product: CASSTGGGTPHQLFF.

This chain connects TRBV5-1 to TRBJ1-1; possibly TRBD1 for D (5 bases). The germline gives CDR1 SGHRS, CDR2 YFSETQ. The CDR3 covers 14 residues. The V end lost 4 bases, the J end lost 0 bases, and 10 bases lay between the germline ends. CDR3 sequence (DNA): TGCGCCAGCAGCCCCGACAGCATGAACACTGAAGCTTTCTTT. This gives the protein CASSPDSMNTEAFF.

This chain joins TRBV5-4 and TRBJ2-1; D not certain. The germline CDR1 and CDR2 sequences are SGHNT and YYREEE (reference sequence). The CDR3 length is 13 residues. Deletions cut 5 bases from V and 5 bases from J, with 11 bases between. CDR3: CASRPQQNNEQFF. CDR3 bases: TGTGCCAGCAGGCCCCAGCAAAACAATGAGCAGTTCTTC.

This clone was observed a few times. V gene TRBV28 combines with J gene TRBJ1-1; D not resolved. V dropped 4 bases and J dropped 6 bases, with 9 bases sitting between them. CDR1 is MDHEN, CDR2 SYDVKM, per germline. The CDR3 contains 12 residues. The CDR3 coding sequence is TGTGCCAGCAGTTGGTCTGTCCCTGAAGCTTTCTTT. Its translation: CASSWSVPEAFF.

V and J are TRBV11-2 and TRBJ1-2; the match to TRBD1 covers 11 bases. The CDR3 totals 13 residues. Unmatched junction bases numbered 7, after V lost 4 bases and J lost 12 bases. Germline loops: CDR1 SGHAT, CDR2 FQNNGV. The CDR3 nucleotides are TGTGCCAGCAGCTCCCGGGGACAGGGGGAGGACACCTTC. This codes for CASSSRGQGEDTF. Together with reference TRBV11-2 and TRBJ1-2, the CDR3 gives the full variable domain: EAGVAQSPRYKIIEKRQSVAFWCNPISGHATLYWYQQILGQGPKLLIQFQNNGVVDDSQLPKDRFSAERLKGVDSTLKIQPAKLEDSAVYLCASSSRGQGEDTFGSGTRLTVV.

V and J are TRBV4-2 and TRBJ2-3, with 8 bases aligning to TRBD2. Germline CDR1 and CDR2: LGHNA and YNFKEQ. The CDR3 covers 16 residues. Trimming at V came to 5 bases and at J to 3 bases, leaving 10 bases not matched to a gene. CDR3 nucleotide sequence: TGTGCCAGCAGCGAACAGACTAGCGTGGTGACAGATACGCAGTATTTT. Protein sequence: CASSEQTSVVTDTQYF.

The chain employs TRBV15 and TRBJ1-5; perhaps TRBD1 as D (5 bases). The CDR3 extends over 14 amino acids. Trimming left V 1 base short and J 6 bases short, with 10 bases between. Per germline, CDR1 LNHNV and CDR2 YYDKDF (reference sequence). DNA for the CDR3: TGTGCCACCAGCAGAGCAGGGAGAAGTCAGCCCCAGCATTTT. Translation gives CATSRAGRSQPQHF.

The J gene is TRBJ1-3, the V gene TRBV30; TRBD1 matches 9 bases. This CDR3 is built from 15 residues. The V segment lost 1 base and the J segment 3 bases; nucleotides outside the gene matches: 4. The V gene's germline CDR1 is GTSNPN and CDR2 SVGIG (reference sequence). The CDR3 loop reads CAWSDTGGGGNTIYF. CDR3 coding DNA: TGTGCCTGGAGTGATACAGGGGGCGGTGGAAACACCATATATTTT.

This clone was seen a handful of times. The genes are TRBV19 and TRBJ1-2; weak D call: TRBD1 (5 bases). Per germline, CDR1 LNHDA and CDR2 SQIVND (reference sequence). V was pared by 3 bases and J by 6 bases, with 14 bases between. CDR3 size: 14 residues. For the CDR3, the DNA is TGTGCCAGTAGTATGGGTGGGACCTCCCATGGCTACACCTTC. Translating it yields CASSMGGTSHGYTF. Complete variable domain (other parts from reference TRBV19 and TRBJ1-2): DGGITQSPKYLFRKEGQNVTLSCEQNLNHDAMYWYRQDPGQGLRLIYYSQIVNDFQKGDIAEGYSVSREKKESFPLTVTSAQKNPTAFYLCASSMGGTSHGYTFGSGTRLTVV.